This record concerns one T cell receptor (beta chain) sequence. Its antigen remains unidentified. The CDR3 consists of 13 residues. Germline CDR1 reads MNHEY; CDR2 reads SMNVEV (reference sequence). Between the trimmed V and J ends, which lost 2 bases and 5 bases, there was a span of 8 bases. The data belong to a study of T cell responses to AZD1222 COVID-19 vaccine. Study outcomes and limitations: Nearly half of unique spike-specific TCRs reportedly avoided B.1.351 and B.1.1.7 mutated regions. Baseline serology detected seropositivity in only six AZD1222 recipients. Two AZD1222 doses significantly raised spike-specific TCR breadth and depth over controls. Across spike, vaccine-associated CD4 TCRs were found, dominant at 160-218 and 743-854.

Using immunoSEQ multiplex PCR, the repertoire was profiled, and TCRdb retains in-frame clones only, with some absent. The data contain 180,000 or so clones, 70% to 90% of them singletons. This specimen was peripheral blood, taken 28 days after the second dose of the MenACWY control vaccine. This sequence joins TRBV27 and TRBJ2-3, with a weak D call TRBD2 (5 bases). This TCR was sampled from an adult who received the MenACWY meningococcal vaccine as a control. In DNA, the CDR3 is TGTGCCAGCAGTTTACGGGGAATAGATACGCAGTATTTT. This encodes CASSLRGIDTQYF.